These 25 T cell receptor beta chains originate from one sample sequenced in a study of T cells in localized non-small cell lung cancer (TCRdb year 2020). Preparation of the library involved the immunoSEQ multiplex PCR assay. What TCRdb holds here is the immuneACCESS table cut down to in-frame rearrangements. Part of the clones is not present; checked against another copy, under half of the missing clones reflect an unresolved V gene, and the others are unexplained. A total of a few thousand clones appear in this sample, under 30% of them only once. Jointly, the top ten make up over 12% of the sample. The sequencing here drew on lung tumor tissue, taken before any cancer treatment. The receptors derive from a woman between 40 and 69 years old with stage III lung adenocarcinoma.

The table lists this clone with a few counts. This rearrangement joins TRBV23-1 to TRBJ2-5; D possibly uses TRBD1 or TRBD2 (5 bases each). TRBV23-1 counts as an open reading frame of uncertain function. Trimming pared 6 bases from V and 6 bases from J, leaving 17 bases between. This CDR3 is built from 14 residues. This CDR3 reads CASSPHVGAQTQYF. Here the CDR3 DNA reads TGCGCCAGCAGCCCCCACGTCGGGGCTCAGACCCAGTACTTC.

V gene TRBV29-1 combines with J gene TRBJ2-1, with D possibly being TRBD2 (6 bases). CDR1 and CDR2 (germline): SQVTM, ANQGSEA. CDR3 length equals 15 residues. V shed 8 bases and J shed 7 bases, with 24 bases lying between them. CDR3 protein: CSLERGGGVQNEQFF. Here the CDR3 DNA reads TGCAGCCTAGAAAGAGGTGGCGGGGTACAGAATGAGCAGTTCTTC.

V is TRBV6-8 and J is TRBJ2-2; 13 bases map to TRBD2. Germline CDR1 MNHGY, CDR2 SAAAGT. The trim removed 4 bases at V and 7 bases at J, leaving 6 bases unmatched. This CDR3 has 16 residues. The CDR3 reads CASSFGLAGVNGELFF. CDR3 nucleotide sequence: TGTGCCAGCAGTTTCGGACTAGCGGGGGTTAACGGGGAGCTGTTTTTT.

The CDR3 sequence: CASSAPPSPYNEQFF. In DNA, the CDR3 is TGTGCCAGCAGCGCCCCCCCCTCGCCCTACAATGAGCAGTTCTTC. The chain joins TRBV9 to TRBJ2-1; no firm D call. Germline V lookup: CDR1 SGDLS, CDR2 YYNGEE. The ends were cut back, 3 bases at V and 2 bases at J, with 12 bases in the middle. The CDR3 spans 15 residues.

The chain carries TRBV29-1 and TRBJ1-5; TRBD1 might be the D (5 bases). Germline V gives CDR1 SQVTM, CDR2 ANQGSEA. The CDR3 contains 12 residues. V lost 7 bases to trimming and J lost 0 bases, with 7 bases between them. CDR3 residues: CSGGDSNQPQHF. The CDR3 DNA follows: TGCAGCGGAGGGGATAGCAATCAGCCCCAGCATTTT.

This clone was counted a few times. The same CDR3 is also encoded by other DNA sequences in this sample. CDR3 region: CAISTGDSNQPQHF. In DNA form, the CDR3 reads TGTGCCATCAGCACAGGGGATAGCAATCAGCCCCAGCATTTT. The chain uses TRBV6-8 and TRBJ1-5; 7 bases are a match to TRBD1. The CDR3 contains 14 residues. The ends lost 10 bases at V and 0 bases at J; junction bases unmatched: 6. Germline V gene sequence: CDR1 MNHGY, CDR2 SAAAGT.

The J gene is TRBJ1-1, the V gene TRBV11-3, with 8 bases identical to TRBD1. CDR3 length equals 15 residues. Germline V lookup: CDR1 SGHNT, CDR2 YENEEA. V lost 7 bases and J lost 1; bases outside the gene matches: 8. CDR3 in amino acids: CASTTGGWGNTEAFF. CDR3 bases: TGTGCCAGCACCACAGGGGGGTGGGGGAACACTGAAGCTTTCTTT.

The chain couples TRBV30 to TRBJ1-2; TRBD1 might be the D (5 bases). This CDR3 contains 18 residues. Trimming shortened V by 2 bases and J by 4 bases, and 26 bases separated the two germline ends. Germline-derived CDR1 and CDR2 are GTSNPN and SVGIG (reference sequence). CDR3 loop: CAWSSVLGQGNMGYGYTF. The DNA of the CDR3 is TGTGCCTGGAGTTCAGTTTTGGGGCAGGGAAATATGGGCTATGGCTACACCTTC.

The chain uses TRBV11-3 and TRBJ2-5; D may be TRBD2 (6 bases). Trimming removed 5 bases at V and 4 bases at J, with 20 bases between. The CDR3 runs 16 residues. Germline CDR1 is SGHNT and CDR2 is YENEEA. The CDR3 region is CASSPTGSGAGETQYF. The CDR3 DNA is TGTGCCAGCAGCCCAACGGGCTCGGGAGCCGGAGAGACCCAGTACTTC.

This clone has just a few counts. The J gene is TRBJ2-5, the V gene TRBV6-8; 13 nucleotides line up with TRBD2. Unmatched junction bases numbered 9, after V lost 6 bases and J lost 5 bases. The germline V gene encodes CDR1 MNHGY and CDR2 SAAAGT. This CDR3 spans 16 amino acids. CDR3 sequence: CASRPTSGRAWETQYF. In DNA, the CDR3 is TGTGCCAGCAGACCAACTAGCGGGAGGGCCTGGGAGACCCAGTACTTC.

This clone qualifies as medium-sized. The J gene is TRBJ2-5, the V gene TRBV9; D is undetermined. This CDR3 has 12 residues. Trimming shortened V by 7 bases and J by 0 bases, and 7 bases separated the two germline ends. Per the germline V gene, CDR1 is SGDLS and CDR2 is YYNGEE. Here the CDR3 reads CASSQYQETQYF. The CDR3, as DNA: TGTGCCAGCTCACAGTACCAAGAGACCCAGTACTTC.

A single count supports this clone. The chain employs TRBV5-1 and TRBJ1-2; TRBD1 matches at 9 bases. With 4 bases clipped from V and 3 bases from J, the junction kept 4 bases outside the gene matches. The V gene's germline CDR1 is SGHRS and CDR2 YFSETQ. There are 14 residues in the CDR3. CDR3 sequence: CASSPGQGDYGYTF. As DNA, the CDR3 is TGCGCCAGCAGCCCGGGACAGGGCGACTATGGCTACACCTTC.

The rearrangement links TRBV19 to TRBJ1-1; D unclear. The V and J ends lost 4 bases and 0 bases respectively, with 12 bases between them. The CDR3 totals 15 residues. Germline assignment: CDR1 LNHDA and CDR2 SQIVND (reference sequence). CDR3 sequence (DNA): TGTGCCAGTAGTAAGGGAGTAAATTTGAACACTGAAGCTTTCTTT. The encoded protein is CASSKGVNLNTEAFF.

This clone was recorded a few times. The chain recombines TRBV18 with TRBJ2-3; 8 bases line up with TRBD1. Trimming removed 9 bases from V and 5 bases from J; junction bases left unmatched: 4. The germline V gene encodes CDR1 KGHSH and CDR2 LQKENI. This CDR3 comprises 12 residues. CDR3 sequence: CASGQGRDTQYF. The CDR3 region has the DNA TGTGCCAGTGGACAGGGTCGAGATACGCAGTATTTT.

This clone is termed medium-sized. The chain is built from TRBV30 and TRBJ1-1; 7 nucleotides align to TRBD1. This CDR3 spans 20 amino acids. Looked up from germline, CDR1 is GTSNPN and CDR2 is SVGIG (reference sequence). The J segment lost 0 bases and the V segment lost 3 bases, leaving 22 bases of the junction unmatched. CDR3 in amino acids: CAWRMTGHLSGEIMNTEAFF. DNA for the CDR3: TGTGCCTGGAGGATGACAGGGCACCTATCCGGGGAAATAATGAACACTGAAGCTTTCTTT.

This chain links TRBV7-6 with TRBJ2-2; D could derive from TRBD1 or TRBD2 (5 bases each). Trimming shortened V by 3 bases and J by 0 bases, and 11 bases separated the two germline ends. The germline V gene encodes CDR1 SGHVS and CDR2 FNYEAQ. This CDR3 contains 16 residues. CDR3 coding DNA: TGTGCCAGCAGCTTGGGACCAGCCCCGAACACCGGGGAGCTGTTTTTT. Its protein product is CASSLGPAPNTGELFF. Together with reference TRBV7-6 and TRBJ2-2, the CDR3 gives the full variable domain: GAGVSQSPRYKVTKRGQDVALRCDPISGHVSLYWYRQALGQGPEFLTYFNYEAQQDKSGLPNDRFSAERPEGSISTLTIQRTEQRDSAMYRCASSLGPAPNTGELFFGEGSRLTVL.

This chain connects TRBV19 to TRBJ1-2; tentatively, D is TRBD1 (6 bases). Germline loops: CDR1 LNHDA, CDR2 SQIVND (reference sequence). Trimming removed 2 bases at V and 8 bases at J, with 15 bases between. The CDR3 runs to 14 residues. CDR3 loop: CASSILGQQGGYTF. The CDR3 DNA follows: TGTGCCAGTAGTATACTCGGACAGCAAGGGGGCTACACCTTC.

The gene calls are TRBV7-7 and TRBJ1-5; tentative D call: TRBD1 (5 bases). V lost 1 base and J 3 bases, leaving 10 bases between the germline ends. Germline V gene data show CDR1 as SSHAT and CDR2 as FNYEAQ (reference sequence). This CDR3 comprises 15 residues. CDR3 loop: CASSLGDRDNQPQHF. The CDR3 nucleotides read TGTGCCAGCAGCTTAGGAGACAGAGACAATCAGCCCCAGCATTTT.

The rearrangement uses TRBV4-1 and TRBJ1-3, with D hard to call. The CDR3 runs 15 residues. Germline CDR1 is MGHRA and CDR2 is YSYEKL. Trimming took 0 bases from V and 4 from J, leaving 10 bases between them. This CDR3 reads CASSQEGGIGNTIYF. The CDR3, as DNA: TGCGCCAGCAGCCAAGAGGGCGGGATCGGAAACACCATATATTTT.

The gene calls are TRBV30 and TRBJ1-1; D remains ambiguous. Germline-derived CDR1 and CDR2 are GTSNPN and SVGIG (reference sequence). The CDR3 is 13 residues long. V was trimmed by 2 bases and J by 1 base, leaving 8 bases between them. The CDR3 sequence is CAWSMASNTEAFF. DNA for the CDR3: TGTGCCTGGAGTATGGCATCGAACACTGAAGCTTTCTTT.

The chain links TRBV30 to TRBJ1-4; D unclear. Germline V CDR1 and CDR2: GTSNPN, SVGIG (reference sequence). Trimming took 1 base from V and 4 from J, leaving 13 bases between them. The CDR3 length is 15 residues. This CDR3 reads CAWSDSGGNNEKLFF. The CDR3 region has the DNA TGTGCCTGGAGTGATTCAGGCGGAAATAATGAAAAACTGTTTTTT.

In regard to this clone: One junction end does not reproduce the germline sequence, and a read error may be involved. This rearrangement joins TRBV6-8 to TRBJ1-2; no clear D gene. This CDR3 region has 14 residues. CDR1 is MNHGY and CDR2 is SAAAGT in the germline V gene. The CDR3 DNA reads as TGTGCCAGCAGTGACTCGTCAACTAACTATGGCTACACCTTC. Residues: CASSDSSTNYGYTF.

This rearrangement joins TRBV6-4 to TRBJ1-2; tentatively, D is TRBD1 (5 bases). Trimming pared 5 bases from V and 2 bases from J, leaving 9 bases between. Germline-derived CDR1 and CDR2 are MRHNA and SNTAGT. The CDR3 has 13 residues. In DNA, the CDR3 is TGTGCCAGCAGTCGGGACCTAAACTATGGCTACACCTTC. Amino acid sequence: CASSRDLNYGYTF.

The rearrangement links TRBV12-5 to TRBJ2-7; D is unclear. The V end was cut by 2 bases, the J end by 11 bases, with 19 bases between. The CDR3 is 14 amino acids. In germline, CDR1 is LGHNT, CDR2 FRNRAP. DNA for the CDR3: TGTGCTAGTGGTTTGCCACAATACGACTCCGCGAAGTACTTC. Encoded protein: CASGLPQYDSAKYF.

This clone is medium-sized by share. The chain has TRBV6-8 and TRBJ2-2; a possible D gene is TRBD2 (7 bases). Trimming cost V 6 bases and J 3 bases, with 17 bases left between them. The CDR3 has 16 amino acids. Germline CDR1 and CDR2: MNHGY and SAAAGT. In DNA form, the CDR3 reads TGTGCCAGCAGCCTGGCCGGGGGGCCCCACACCGGGGAGCTGTTTTTT. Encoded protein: CASSLAGGPHTGELFF.